These 30 T cell receptor beta chains originate from one sample sequenced in a study of TIL therapy for anti-PD-1-resistant metastatic lung cancer. This was the immunoSEQ v3 assay. Sequencing was performed with immunoSEQ multiplex PCR; in TCRdb, only in-frame clones are kept and a portion is missing. The sample lists approximately 87,000 clones, around 71% seen once, with roughly 11% in the top ten. Regarding time point: pre-treatment sample, taken before nivolumab and TIL therapy. Pleural nodules or supraclavicular lymph nodes made up most of the excised metastases sampled. Here the sequenced sample was tumor tissue, taken at baseline. The source is a person between 25 and 80 years old with non-small cell lung cancer.

V and J are TRBV11-2 and TRBJ2-3; 9 bases agree with TRBD2. The V gene's germline CDR1 is SGHAT and CDR2 FQNNGV. CDR3 length: 15 residues. V trimming: 4 bases; J trimming: 4 bases; junction bases outside the gene matches: 6. DNA of the CDR3: TGTGCCAGCAGCTCTGCGGGAGGGCCGGCAGATACGCAGTATTTT. It translates to CASSSAGGPADTQYF.

This clone has just a few counts. V is TRBV18 and J is TRBJ1-2, with 7 nucleotides matching TRBD1. The CDR3 extends over 14 amino acids. The V gene end was trimmed by 2 bases and the J gene end by 8 bases; junction bases not matched to a gene: 8. CDR1 is KGHSH, CDR2 LQKENI, per germline. DNA for the CDR3: TGTGCCAGCTCACCAGGACAGGTCCCGGGAGGCTACACCTTC. It is translated as CASSPGQVPGGYTF. Full variable domain (outside the CDR3, taken from reference TRBV18 and TRBJ1-2): NAGVMQNPRHLVRRRGQEARLRCSPMKGHSHVYWYRQLPEEGLKFMVYLQKENIIDESGMPKERFSAEFPKEGPSILRIQQVVRGDSAAYFCASSPGQVPGGYTFGSGTRLTVV.

This clone has a handful of counts. The rearrangement links TRBV7-8 to TRBJ2-1; D unresolved. Germline V CDR1 and CDR2: SGHVS, FQNEAQ. The CDR3 runs 15 residues. With 1 base removed from V and 3 bases from J, the gap between germline ends came to 10 bases. The CDR3 bases are TGTGCCAGCAGCTTAGTCTTGTGGGACTACAATGAGCAGTTCTTC. This encodes CASSLVLWDYNEQFF.

This clone has just a few counts. The chain links TRBV3-1 (or the pseudogene TRBV3-2) to TRBJ2-1; no firm D call. With 3 bases removed from V and 2 bases from J, the gap between germline ends came to 2 bases. The CDR3 has 12 amino acids. Germline V gives CDR1 LGHDT, CDR2 YNNKEL (reference sequence). CDR3 nucleotide sequence: TGTGCCAGCAGCCACCCCTACAATGAGCAGTTCTTC. This translates into CASSHPYNEQFF.

The DNA of the CDR3 is TGTGCCAGCACCCCACGGGGACAAGAGACCCAGTACTTC. As protein: CASTPRGQETQYF. This chain links TRBV6-5 with TRBJ2-5; TRBD2 is a possible D gene (5 bases). V was shortened by 7 bases and J by 2 bases, with 11 bases between the two germline ends. The CDR3 spans 13 residues. The germline gives CDR1 MNHEY, CDR2 SVGAGI.

V is TRBV9 and J is TRBJ2-5; D gene unclear. Looked up from germline, CDR1 is SGDLS and CDR2 is YYNGEE. With 3 bases removed from V and 2 bases from J, the gap between germline ends came to 11 bases. The CDR3 is made up of 14 amino acids. CDR3 DNA: TGTGCCAGCAGCGACTCGACCAGGCAAGAGACCCAGTACTTC. It specifies CASSDSTRQETQYF.

The J gene is TRBJ2-1, the V gene TRBV11-2, with a weak D call TRBD2 (6 bases). V gave up 4 bases and J gave up 7 bases, with 14 bases separating them. CDR3 length: 14 residues. Looked up from germline, CDR1 is SGHAT and CDR2 is FQNNGV. This CDR3 reads CASSSPGSGNEQFF. The CDR3 DNA reads as TGTGCCAGCAGCTCTCCGGGGAGCGGGAATGAGCAGTTCTTC. The variable domain in full, with the rest retrieved from reference TRBV11-2 and TRBJ2-1, is EAGVAQSPRYKIIEKRQSVAFWCNPISGHATLYWYQQILGQGPKLLIQFQNNGVVDDSQLPKDRFSAERLKGVDSTLKIQPAKLEDSAVYLCASSSPGSGNEQFFGPGTRLTVL.

The chain combines TRBV11-1 with TRBJ1-1, with TRBD1 matching over 8 bases. Germline trimming cut 5 bases from V and 5 bases from J; bases unmatched to any gene: 10. The CDR3 has 15 amino acids. The V gene's germline CDR1 is SGHAT and CDR2 FQDESV (reference sequence). CDR3 sequence reads: CASSPLDRVDTEAFF. The CDR3 region has the DNA TGTGCCAGCAGCCCCCTGGACAGGGTTGATACTGAAGCTTTCTTT.

This CDR3 reads CASRSPSYGYTF. CDR3 bases: TGTGCCAGCAGAAGTCCGTCGTATGGCTACACCTTC. The chain uses TRBV28 and TRBJ1-2; D not resolved. Trimming took off 6 bases at V and 5 bases at J, with 10 bases between the two ends. The CDR3 has 12 residues. In germline, CDR1 is MDHEN, CDR2 SYDVKM.

By sample fraction, this clone is medium-sized. The chain is built from TRBV7-2 and TRBJ1-4, with D maybe TRBD1 (5 bases). The ends were cut back, 5 bases at V and 8 bases at J, with 15 bases in the middle. Germline CDR1 is SGHTA and CDR2 is FQGNSA. CDR3 size: 14 residues. The CDR3 region is CASSHPGDSEKLFF. The CDR3 nucleotides read TGTGCCAGCAGCCACCCCGGGGACTCGGAAAAACTGTTTTTT.

The chain has TRBV29-1 and TRBJ2-5; D uncertain. V was clipped by 8 bases and J by 2 bases, with 15 bases between them. The CDR3 consists of 13 residues. Germline assignment: CDR1 SQVTM and CDR2 ANQGSEA. The DNA of the CDR3 is TGCAGCACTCTCTCGGCCGAGCAAGAGACCCAGTACTTC. Protein sequence: CSTLSAEQETQYF.

V and J are TRBV24-1 and TRBJ1-5; D call uncertain. Germline CDR1 KGHDR, CDR2 SFDVKD. V gave up 4 bases and J gave up 1 base, with 13 bases separating them. The CDR3 loop spans 16 amino acids. DNA of the CDR3: TGTGCCACCAGTGAAAAGAACAGAGAAAGCAATCAGCCCCAGCATTTT. It yields the protein CATSEKNRESNQPQHF.

This clone was observed once. The chain carries TRBV7-9 and TRBJ2-1, with unresolved D. With 4 bases removed from V and 0 bases from J, the gap between germline ends came to 13 bases. There are 16 residues in the CDR3. Germline V gene lookup returns CDR1 SEHNR and CDR2 FQNEAQ (reference sequence). Here the CDR3 reads CASSSTRPSSYNEQFF. CDR3 DNA sequence: TGTGCCAGCAGCTCGACCAGGCCCAGCTCCTACAATGAGCAGTTCTTC.

The chain couples TRBV5-1 to TRBJ2-7; D unresolved. With 0 bases removed from V and 5 bases from J, the gap between germline ends came to 18 bases. This CDR3 has 16 amino acids. Per the germline V gene, CDR1 is SGHRS and CDR2 is YFSETQ. In nucleotides, the CDR3 is TGCGCCAGCAGCTTGGCCGGCTGGGCAGAGTTTGACGAGCAGTACTTC. Its translation: CASSLAGWAEFDEQYF.

The rearrangement links TRBV9 to TRBJ2-5; D gene unclear. Germline values: CDR1 SGDLS, CDR2 YYNGEE. The CDR3 extends over 13 amino acids. Trimming shortened V by 2 bases and J by 5 bases, and 10 bases separated the two germline ends. CDR3 loop: CASSVSGAETQYF. The CDR3 DNA sequence: TGTGCCAGCAGCGTTTCAGGTGCCGAGACCCAGTACTTC.

The chain is built from TRBV15 and TRBJ2-5, with 9 bases that match TRBD1. With V trimmed by 3 bases and J by 4 bases, 9 bases remained unmatched. This CDR3 contains 16 residues. CDR1 and CDR2 (germline): LNHNV, YYDKDF (reference sequence). CDR3 protein: CATSSRTGVFGETQYF. The DNA for the CDR3 is TGTGCCACCAGCAGCCGGACAGGGGTATTCGGAGAGACCCAGTACTTC.

The chain employs TRBV29-1 and TRBJ1-4; tentative D call: TRBD1 (6 bases). Trimming took 6 bases from V and 8 from J, leaving 13 bases between them. This CDR3 region has 12 residues. The germline V gene has CDR1 SQVTM and CDR2 ANQGSEA. CDR3 coding DNA: TGCAGCGTGAGGGGACAAGGGGAAAAACTGTTTTTT. Protein product: CSVRGQGEKLFF. Together with reference TRBV29-1 and TRBJ1-4, the CDR3 gives the full variable domain: SAVISQKPSRDICQRGTSLTIQCQVDSQVTMMFWYRQQPGQSLTLIATANQGSEATYESGFVIDKFPISRPNLTFSTLTVSNMSPEDSSIYLCSVRGQGEKLFFGSGTQLSVL.

This clone has only a few counts. The chain couples TRBV28 to TRBJ1-5, with D possibly matching TRBD1 (5 bases). V was trimmed by 6 bases and J by 0 bases, leaving 12 bases between them. The CDR3 runs to 15 residues. Germline assignment: CDR1 MDHEN and CDR2 SYDVKM. This chain's CDR3 is CASRFRGGSNQPQHF. Written as DNA, the CDR3 is TGTGCCAGCAGATTTCGGGGGGGTAGCAATCAGCCCCAGCATTTT.

The chain combines TRBV12-3 or TRBV12-4 with TRBJ2-1; no definite D call. V was pared by 1 base and J by 11 bases, with 9 bases between. The CDR3 loop spans 12 amino acids. The CDR3 sequence: CASSLDDPKQFF. CDR3 nucleotides: TGTGCCAGCAGTTTAGACGACCCTAAGCAGTTCTTC.

The sample holds many counts of this clone. The rearrangement joins TRBV5-1 to TRBJ2-5; D not resolved. The germline V and J ends were trimmed by 0 bases and 5 bases, with 5 bases remaining between them. In germline, CDR1 is SGHRS, CDR2 YFSETQ. The CDR3 has 12 amino acids. The CDR3 sequence is CASSLAGETQYF. For the CDR3, the DNA is TGCGCCAGCAGCTTGGCCGGGGAGACCCAGTACTTC.

The CDR3 DNA sequence: TGTGCCAGCAGCAAACCCCAGGGGGTTCAGCATTTT. Encoded protein: CASSKPQGVQHF. J is TRBJ1-5 and V is TRBV28; the match to TRBD1 covers 7 bases. This CDR3 has 12 residues. Per germline, CDR1 MDHEN and CDR2 SYDVKM. V lost 6 bases and J lost 13; bases outside the gene matches: 9.

V and J are TRBV6-2 or TRBV6-3 and TRBJ2-7; no reliable D call. Per the germline V gene, CDR1 is MNHEY and CDR2 is SVGEGT. The V end was cut by 3 bases, the J end by 2 bases, with 8 bases between. The CDR3 sequence is 13 residues long. CDR3 loop: CASSYPGTYEQYF. CDR3 DNA sequence: TGTGCCAGCAGTTATCCCGGAACCTACGAGCAGTACTTC.

This chain uses TRBV5-5 with TRBJ2-7; tentatively, D is TRBD1 or TRBD2 (5 bases each). Germline V CDR1 and CDR2: SGHKS, YYEKEE (reference sequence). The CDR3 covers 14 residues. V gave up 4 bases and J gave up 0 bases, with 11 bases separating them. This CDR3 is CASSPGLISYEQYF. The DNA of the CDR3 is TGTGCCAGCAGCCCGGGGCTGATCTCCTACGAGCAGTACTTC.

This sequence joins TRBV24-1 and TRBJ2-1; D is possibly TRBD1 or TRBD2 (10 bases each). Trimming removed 3 bases at V and 6 bases at J, with 26 bases between. CDR1 and CDR2 from the germline V gene are KGHDR and SFDVKD. The CDR3 has 19 amino acids. This chain's CDR3 is CATSDPTGGQAGGFNEQFF. The CDR3 nucleotides read TGTGCCACCAGTGATCCGACAGGGGGCCAAGCGGGAGGGTTCAATGAGCAGTTCTTC.

This clone has more than one count but fewer than ten. The genes are TRBV3-1 (or the pseudogene TRBV3-2) and TRBJ2-7; D possibly corresponds to TRBD2 (6 bases). Germline values: CDR1 LGHDT, CDR2 YNNKEL (reference sequence). The CDR3 totals 12 residues. Trimming cost V 8 bases and J 7 bases, with 15 bases left between them. The CDR3 coding sequence is TGTGCCAGCGGAGGGCCGAGTAGGGAGCAGTACTTC. Its translation is CASGGPSREQYF.

This clone was observed a single time. This chain links TRBV28 with TRBJ2-5; 7 positions match TRBD1. This CDR3 spans 16 amino acids. Trimming cost V 3 bases and J 5 bases; bases outside gene matches: 12. Germline V CDR1 and CDR2: MDHEN, SYDVKM. The CDR3 DNA follows: TGTGCCAGCAGTTTCGGGACAGTCCCCGAGGGGGAGACCCAGTACTTC. This encodes CASSFGTVPEGETQYF.

The chain combines TRBV7-3 with TRBJ2-1; 7 bases align to TRBD2. The germline gives CDR1 SGHTA, CDR2 FQGTGA. J lost 3 bases, V lost 5 bases, and 4 bases had no gene match. This CDR3 contains 14 residues. CDR3 in DNA: TGTGCCAGCAGCCCGAGCGGGGACTACAATGAGCAGTTCTTC. As protein: CASSPSGDYNEQFF.

The chain recombines TRBV7-3 with TRBJ1-5; no clear D gene. The CDR3 spans 13 residues. Trimming removed 0 bases from V and 4 bases from J, with 4 bases in between. CDR1 is SGHTA, CDR2 FQGTGA, per germline. The CDR3 nucleotides are TGTGCCAGCAGCTTAACTAAGAATCAGCCCCAGCATTTT. It specifies CASSLTKNQPQHF.

J is TRBJ2-7 and V is TRBV28, with TRBD1 identical over 8 bases. With V trimmed by 6 bases and J by 3 bases, 13 bases remained unmatched. The germline CDR1 and CDR2 sequences are MDHEN and SYDVKM. This CDR3 contains 16 residues. CDR3 residues: CASSSLFWDRLYEQYF. The CDR3 bases are TGTGCCAGCAGCTCGCTATTTTGGGACAGGCTCTACGAGCAGTACTTC.

The rearrangement links TRBV6-2 or TRBV6-3 to TRBJ2-1; TRBD1 might be the D (5 bases). CDR1 is MNHEY and CDR2 is SVGEGT in the germline V gene. The V gene lost 6 bases and the J gene lost 8 bases, with 11 bases spanning the gap. The CDR3 loop spans 12 amino acids. The CDR3 region has the DNA TGTGCCAGCAGCCCCCAAGGGGATGAGCAGTTCTTC. This sequence encodes CASSPQGDEQFF.